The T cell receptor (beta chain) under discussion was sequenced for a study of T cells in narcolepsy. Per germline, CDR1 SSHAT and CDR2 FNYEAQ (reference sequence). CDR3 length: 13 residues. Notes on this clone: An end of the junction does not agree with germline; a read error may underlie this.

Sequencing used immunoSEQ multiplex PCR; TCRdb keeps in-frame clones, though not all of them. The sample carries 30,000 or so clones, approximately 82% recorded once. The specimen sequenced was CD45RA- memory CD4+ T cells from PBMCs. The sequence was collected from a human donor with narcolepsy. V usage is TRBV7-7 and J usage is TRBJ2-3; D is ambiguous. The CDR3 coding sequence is TGTGCTAGCAGCTTCACGCGCACAGATACGCAGTATTTT. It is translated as CASSFTRTDTQYF.